The T cell receptor (beta chain) under discussion was sequenced for a study of cytomegalovirus exposure and HLA in healthy donors. Per germline, CDR1 MNHNY and CDR2 SVGAGI (reference sequence). The length of the CDR3 is 13 residues. Trimming stripped 8 bases from V and 12 bases from J, with 20 bases between. This clone was found a few times. 13 Jbeta primers and 60 Vbeta primers were used for the PCR. TCRdb's table, derived via immunoSEQ multiplex PCR, lists solely in-frame clones and lacks some. In the table there are around 100,000 clones, 60% to 80% of which are singletons. This chain links TRBV6-6 with TRBJ1-5, with D possibly matching TRBD1 (6 bases). Sequencing was done on a sample of PBMCs. The sequence was obtained from a woman aged 55-70 years in good health and CMV-seropositive. CDR3 in amino acids: CASVWGWKGVQHF. The CDR3, as DNA: TGTGCCAGCGTCTGGGGCTGGAAGGGGGTCCAGCATTTT.